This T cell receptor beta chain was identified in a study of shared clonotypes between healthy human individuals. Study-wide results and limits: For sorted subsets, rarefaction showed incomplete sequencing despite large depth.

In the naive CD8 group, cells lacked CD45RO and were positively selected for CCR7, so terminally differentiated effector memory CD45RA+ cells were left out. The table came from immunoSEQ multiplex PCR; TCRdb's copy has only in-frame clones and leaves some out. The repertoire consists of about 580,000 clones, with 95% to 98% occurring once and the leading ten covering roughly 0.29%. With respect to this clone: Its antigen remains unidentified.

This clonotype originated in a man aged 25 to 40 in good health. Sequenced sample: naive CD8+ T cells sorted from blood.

The CDR3 sequence: CSARSLYEQYF. The CDR3 DNA is TGCAGTGCTAGGTCCCTCTACGAGCAGTACTTC. The rearrangement uses TRBV20-1 and TRBJ2-7; D call uncertain. The CDR3 sequence is 11 residues long. Germline assignment: CDR1 DFQATT and CDR2 SNEGSKA (reference sequence). Trimming stripped 3 bases from V and 3 bases from J, with 6 bases between.